The rows below give T cell receptor beta chains drawn from one sample of a study of early T cells in non-severe SARS-CoV-2 infection. MiXCR, run by TCRdb on the 5' RACE reads, gives a single entry per CDR3 protein. The repertoire has 55,000 to 85,000 distinct CDR3 sequences, roughly 12% of them found once; the top ten carry approximately 4.9%. Material for sequencing was whole blood. The receptors originated from an adult who was a healthcare worker with PCR-confirmed SARS-CoV-2 infection or an uninfected control (not recorded which). The conserved cysteine and the conserved F or W are not part of the CDR3 here. Each record gives: CDR3 length, V gene, CDR3 protein.

length: 11
V: TRBV12-3/TRBV12-4
CDR3: ASSSGGGQPQH

length: 12
V: TRBV5-4
CDR3: ASSLDRLNTEAF

length: 12
V: TRBV11-2
CDR3: ASSLDLGPYEQY

length: 12
V: TRBV14
CDR3: ATPLRTSGETQY

length: 11
V: TRBV6-4
CDR3: ASSEGTHQPQH

length: 12
V: TRBV18
CDR3: ASSPQGAHTEAF

length: 12
V: TRBV6-1
CDR3: ASSEGRFNTEAF

length: 13
V: TRBV7-2
CDR3: ASSLQGGVDSPLH

length: 11
V: TRBV7-9
CDR3: ASSPNRDYEQY

length: 12
V: TRBV27
CDR3: ASSSMAGANVLT

length: 13
V: TRBV5-1
CDR3: ASSSLGSPTDTQY

length: 11
V: TRBV20-1
CDR3: RAGGGYQETQY

length: 12
V: TRBV2
CDR3: ASSPGGAGQPQH

length: 15
V: TRBV5-4
CDR3: ASSLGGAGSRTGELF

length: 13
V: TRBV3-1
CDR3: ASSHSTRRNTEAF

length: 16
V: TRBV5-5
CDR3: ASSLETIRGPAYYGYT